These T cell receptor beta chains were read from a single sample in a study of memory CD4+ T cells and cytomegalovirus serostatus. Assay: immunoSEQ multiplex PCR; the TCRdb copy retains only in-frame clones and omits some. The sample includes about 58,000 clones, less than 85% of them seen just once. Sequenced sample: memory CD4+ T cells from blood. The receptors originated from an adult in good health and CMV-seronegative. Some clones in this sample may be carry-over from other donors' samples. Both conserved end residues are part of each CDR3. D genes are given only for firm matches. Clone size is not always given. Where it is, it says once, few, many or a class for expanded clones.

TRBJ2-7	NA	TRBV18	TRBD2	CASSPPVSGRAYEQYF	TGTGCCAGCTCACCACCGGTTAGCGGGAGGGCTTACGAGCAGTACTTC
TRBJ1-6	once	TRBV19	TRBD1	CASSGQAYNSPLHF	TGTGCCAGTTCGGGACAGGCCTATAATTCACCCCTCCACTTT
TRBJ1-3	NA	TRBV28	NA	CASTRTGLYSGNTIYF	TGTGCCAGCACCCGTACCGGTCTTTACTCTGGAAACACCATATATTTT
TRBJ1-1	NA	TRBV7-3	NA	CASSLSGENTEAFF	TGTGCCAGCAGCTTATCAGGGGAGAACACTGAAGCTTTCTTT
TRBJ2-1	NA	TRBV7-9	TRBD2	CASSLPPRLAGTRDEQFF	TGTGCCAGCAGCTTACCCCCGAGACTAGCGGGAACGAGAGATGAGCAGTTCTTC
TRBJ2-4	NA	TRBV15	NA	CATSQLAKNIQYF	TGTGCCACCTCACAGCTAGCCAAAAACATTCAGTACTTC
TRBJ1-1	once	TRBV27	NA	CASSFGTLNTEAFF	TGTGCCAGCAGTTTCGGCACCCTAAACACTGAAGCTTTCTTT
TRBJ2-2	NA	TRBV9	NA	CASSVEGRGTGELFF	TGTGCCAGCAGCGTAGAAGGGAGAGGAACCGGGGAGCTGTTTTTT
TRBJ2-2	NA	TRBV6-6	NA	CAVTQGTTGELFF	TGTGCCGTTACCCAGGGGACCACCGGGGAGCTGTTTTTT
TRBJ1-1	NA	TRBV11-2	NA	CASSLAGRRTEAFF	TGTGCCAGCAGCTTAGCTGGACGGCGGACTGAAGCTTTCTTT
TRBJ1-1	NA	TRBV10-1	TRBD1	CASSQNNPGQTPTNTEAFF	TGCGCCAGCAGCCAAAACAACCCGGGACAGACACCAACGAACACTGAAGCTTTCTTT
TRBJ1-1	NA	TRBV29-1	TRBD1	CSGVRQGGDTEAFF	TGCAGCGGTGTAAGACAGGGAGGGGACACTGAAGCTTTCTTT
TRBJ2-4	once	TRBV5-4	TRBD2	CASSPGGAGGIENIQYF	TGTGCCAGCAGCCCCGGGGGGGCGGGAGGGATCGAAAACATTCAGTACTTC
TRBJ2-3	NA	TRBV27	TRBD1	CASTLRTGISTDTQYF	TGTGCCAGCACCCTTCGGACAGGAATTAGCACAGATACGCAGTATTTT
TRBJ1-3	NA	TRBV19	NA	CASKPAGAGNTIYF	TGTGCCAGTAAACCGGCGGGGGCTGGAAACACCATATATTTT
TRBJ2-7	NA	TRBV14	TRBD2	CASSQDFASGSLGQYF	TGTGCCAGCAGCCAAGATTTTGCTAGCGGGAGTCTCGGGCAGTACTTC
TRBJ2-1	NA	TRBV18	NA	CASSPRTKSYNEQFF	TGTGCCAGCTCACCCCGGACAAAATCCTACAATGAGCAGTTCTTC
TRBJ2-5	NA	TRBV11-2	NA	CASSSGQLQETQYF	TGTGCCAGCAGCTCGGGACAACTCCAAGAGACCCAGTACTTC
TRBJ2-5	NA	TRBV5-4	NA	CASSLDSDQETQYF	TGTGCCAGCAGCTTGGATTCAGACCAAGAGACCCAGTACTTC
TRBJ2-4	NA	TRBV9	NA	CASSPRPSLAKNIQYF	TGTGCCAGCAGCCCCCGGCCAAGTCTAGCCAAAAACATTCAGTACTTC
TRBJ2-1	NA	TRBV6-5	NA	CASSTRSEQFF	TGTGCCAGCAGCACTAGGAGTGAGCAGTTCTTC
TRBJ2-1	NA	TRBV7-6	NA	CASSLKGGASYNEQFF	TGTGCCAGCAGCTTAAAAGGAGGCGCTTCCTACAATGAGCAGTTCTTC
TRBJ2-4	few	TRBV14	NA	CASSQLSGLAKNIQYF	TGTGCCAGCAGCCAGTTATCGGGTCTAGCCAAAAACATTCAGTACTTC